Listed below are T cell receptor beta chains from one sample, sequenced in a study of blood T cell repertoires in COVID-19. Measured with immunoSEQ multiplex PCR; TCRdb has only the in-frame clones, and not every one. The sample includes approximately 450,000 clones, about 90% of them seen just once. Sequenced input: PBMCs or T cells enriched from blood (not recorded which). The receptors were sampled from a woman aged 18-29 years with acute COVID-19. The CDR3 runs from the conserved cysteine through the conserved F or W. Each record gives: J gene, V gene, clone size, D gene, CDR3 protein, CDR3 DNA. A D gene is named only where the DNA matches it firmly. For some rows the clone size is stated as once, few or many, or as a class when expanded; others skip it.

TRBJ1-2 | TRBV7-2 | - | TRBD1 | CASSSGLQGAGYGYTF | TGTGCCAGCAGCTCGGGCCTCCAGGGGGCGGGCTATGGCTACACCTTC
TRBJ1-6 | TRBV19 | - | TRBD1 | CASSTRQGMNLHF | TGTGCCAGTAGTACTAGACAGGGGATGAACCTCCACTTT
TRBJ1-5 | TRBV2 | few | - | CASSGDIDQPQHF | TGTGCCAGCAGCGGGGACATTGATCAGCCCCAGCATTTT
TRBJ1-1 | TRBV3-1/TRBV3-2 | - | - | CASSRAGSPEAFF | TGTGCCAGCAGCCGCGCAGGGTCCCCTGAAGCTTTCTTT
TRBJ1-2 | TRBV4-1 | - | TRBD1 | CASSTHGQGHYGYTF | TGCGCCAGCAGCACCCACGGACAGGGACACTATGGCTACACCTTC
TRBJ2-3 | TRBV9 | many | - | CASSVFSTDTQYF | TGTGCCAGCAGCGTCTTCAGCACAGATACGCAGTATTTT
TRBJ1-5 | TRBV7-9 | - | - | CASSLTGTLNQPQHF | TGTGCCAGCAGCCTCACCGGGACACTGAATCAGCCCCAGCATTTT
TRBJ1-6 | TRBV11-2 | - | - | CASSKEWRANSPLHF | TGTGCCAGCAGCAAAGAGTGGCGGGCTAATTCACCCCTCCACTTT
TRBJ1-1 | TRBV25-1 | - | TRBD1 | CASTRQGEAFF | TGTGCCAGCACAAGACAGGGGGAAGCTTTCTTT
TRBJ1-4 | TRBV5-1 | - | TRBD1 | CASSGGQGYNEKLFF | TGCGCCAGCAGCGGGGGACAGGGGTATAATGAAAAACTGTTTTTT
TRBJ2-1 | TRBV7-9 | - | TRBD2 | CASLVAGGNPNEQFF | TGTGCCAGCCTAGTAGCGGGAGGAAACCCAAACGAGCAGTTCTTC
TRBJ2-1 | TRBV5-6 | - | TRBD2 | CASSLGLASNEQFF | TGTGCCAGCAGCCTGGGACTAGCGAGCAATGAGCAGTTCTTC
TRBJ2-2 | TRBV5-1 | - | TRBD2 | CASSPRRGTSGTGELFF | TGCGCCAGCAGCCCTCGGCGGGGGACTAGCGGAACCGGGGAGCTGTTTTTT
TRBJ1-4 | TRBV3-1/TRBV3-2 | - | - | CASSPATAVNEKLFF | TGTGCCAGCAGCCCAGCGACAGCCGTTAATGAAAAACTGTTTTTT
TRBJ2-1 | TRBV7-9 | - | - | CASSLEDNVKEQFF | TGTGCCAGCAGCTTAGAGGACAATGTGAAGGAGCAGTTCTTC
TRBJ1-1 | TRBV9 | - | - | CASSPTGGNTEAFF | TGTGCCAGCAGCCCAACCGGAGGGAACACTGAAGCTTTCTTT
TRBJ1-1 | TRBV12-5 | - | - | CASGLPAQMGRPFTEAFF | TGTGCTAGTGGTTTGCCAGCTCAAATGGGCCGACCCTTCACTGAAGCTTTCTTT
TRBJ2-1 | TRBV6-4 | - | - | CASSSAAGEKQFF | TGTGCCAGCAGCTCAGCGGCAGGGGAAAAGCAGTTCTTC
TRBJ2-2 | TRBV9 | - | - | CASSVVPGANTGELFF | TGTGCCAGCAGCGTAGTGCCGGGGGCGAACACCGGGGAGCTGTTTTTT
TRBJ1-5 | TRBV30 | once | - | CAWSVTGPNQPQHF | TGTGCCTGGAGTGTAACAGGGCCTAATCAGCCCCAGCATTTT
TRBJ2-1 | TRBV13 | - | TRBD2 | CASSSTSGVFNTYNEQFF | TGTGCCAGCAGCTCAACTAGCGGGGTGTTCAACACCTACAATGAGCAGTTCTTC
TRBJ1-6 | TRBV10-3 | - | TRBD1 | CAISEYGQGSYNSPLHF | TGTGCCATCAGTGAGTACGGACAGGGAAGCTATAATTCACCCCTCCACTTT
TRBJ1-4 | TRBV11-2 | - | - | CASAAELFF | TGTGCCAGCGCGGCTGAACTGTTTTTT
TRBJ2-3 | TRBV15 | - | - | CATSRDLSRGTDTQYF | TGTGCCACCAGCAGGGATTTAAGCAGGGGAACAGATACGCAGTATTTT
TRBJ1-3 | TRBV18 | - | - | CASSPFGEGNTIYF | TGTGCCAGCTCACCGTTCGGGGAAGGAAACACCATATATTTT
TRBJ2-1 | TRBV2 | - | TRBD2 | CASSEGQGTSGRANEQFF | TGTGCCAGCAGTGAGGGACAGGGAACTAGCGGGAGAGCCAATGAGCAGTTCTTC
TRBJ1-1 | TRBV15 | - | - | CATSRLRGGRGAEAFF | TGTGCCACCAGCAGACTTAGGGGGGGCCGAGGGGCTGAAGCTTTCTTT
TRBJ1-5 | TRBV18 | - | - | CASSPNTPNSNQPQHF | TGTGCCAGCTCACCAAACACCCCAAATAGCAATCAGCCCCAGCATTTT
TRBJ2-1 | TRBV11-2 | - | TRBD2 | CASSRTRYNEQFF | TGTGCCAGCTCTCGGACTAGATACAATGAGCAGTTCTTC
TRBJ2-1 | TRBV25-1 | - | - | CATKDSSSYNEQFF | TGTGCCACCAAGGACAGTAGCTCCTACAATGAGCAGTTCTTC
TRBJ2-3 | TRBV5-5 | - | TRBD2 | CASLHGTRSADTQYF | TGTGCCAGCCTTCATGGGACTAGATCCGCAGATACGCAGTATTTT
TRBJ1-1 | TRBV20-1 | - | - | CSAREYTEAFF | TGCAGTGCTAGGGAGTACACTGAAGCTTTCTTT
TRBJ1-1 | TRBV7-2 | - | - | CASSLERGTEAFF | TGTGCCAGCAGCTTAGAACGGGGCACTGAAGCTTTCTTT
TRBJ2-6 | TRBV14 | - | - | CASSQEGASSGANVLTF | TGTGCCAGCAGCCAAGAGGGGGCGAGCTCTGGGGCCAACGTCCTGACTTTC
TRBJ2-1 | TRBV5-1 | - | TRBD2 | CASSLGPGLAYNEQFF | TGCGCCAGCAGCTTGGGGCCGGGACTAGCATACAATGAGCAGTTCTTC
TRBJ1-1 | TRBV7-9 | few | - | CAGGDWGSGEAFF | TGTGCCGGAGGGGATTGGGGGTCGGGTGAAGCTTTCTTT
TRBJ2-7 | TRBV5-1 | - | TRBD2 | CASSLGTSNYEQYF | TGCGCCAGCAGCTTGGGGACTAGCAACTACGAGCAGTACTTC
TRBJ2-3 | TRBV7-2 | - | - | CASHRDSLLGTQYF | TGTGCCAGCCACCGGGACTCTCTTTTGGGTACGCAGTATTTT
TRBJ2-5 | TRBV10-1 | once | - | CASSEGGAQETQYF | TGCGCCAGCAGTGAAGGAGGAGCGCAAGAGACCCAGTACTTC
TRBJ1-5 | TRBV19 | - | TRBD1 | CASSRGQGINQPQHF | TGTGCCAGTAGTCGAGGACAGGGAATCAATCAGCCCCAGCATTTT
TRBJ2-5 | TRBV24-1 | - | TRBD2 | CATSDLPSAGEWGVGETQYF | TGTGCCACCAGTGATTTGCCTTCAGCGGGAGAGTGGGGTGTAGGAGAGACCCAGTACTTC
TRBJ1-2 | TRBV10-3 | - | TRBD1 | CAISPITGVENGYTF | TGTGCCATCAGCCCCATTACAGGGGTAGAAAATGGCTACACCTTC
TRBJ2-7 | TRBV30 | - | TRBD1 | CAWGSRQGATYEQYF | TGTGCCTGGGGAAGTCGACAGGGGGCGACCTACGAGCAGTACTTC
TRBJ1-3 | TRBV15 | - | - | CATSTTAQGILGNTIYF | TGTGCCACCAGCACAACGGCCCAGGGGATACTTGGAAACACCATATATTTT
TRBJ2-5 | TRBV2 | - | TRBD1 | CASNPGQVPETQYF | TGTGCCAGCAATCCGGGACAGGTTCCAGAGACCCAGTACTTC